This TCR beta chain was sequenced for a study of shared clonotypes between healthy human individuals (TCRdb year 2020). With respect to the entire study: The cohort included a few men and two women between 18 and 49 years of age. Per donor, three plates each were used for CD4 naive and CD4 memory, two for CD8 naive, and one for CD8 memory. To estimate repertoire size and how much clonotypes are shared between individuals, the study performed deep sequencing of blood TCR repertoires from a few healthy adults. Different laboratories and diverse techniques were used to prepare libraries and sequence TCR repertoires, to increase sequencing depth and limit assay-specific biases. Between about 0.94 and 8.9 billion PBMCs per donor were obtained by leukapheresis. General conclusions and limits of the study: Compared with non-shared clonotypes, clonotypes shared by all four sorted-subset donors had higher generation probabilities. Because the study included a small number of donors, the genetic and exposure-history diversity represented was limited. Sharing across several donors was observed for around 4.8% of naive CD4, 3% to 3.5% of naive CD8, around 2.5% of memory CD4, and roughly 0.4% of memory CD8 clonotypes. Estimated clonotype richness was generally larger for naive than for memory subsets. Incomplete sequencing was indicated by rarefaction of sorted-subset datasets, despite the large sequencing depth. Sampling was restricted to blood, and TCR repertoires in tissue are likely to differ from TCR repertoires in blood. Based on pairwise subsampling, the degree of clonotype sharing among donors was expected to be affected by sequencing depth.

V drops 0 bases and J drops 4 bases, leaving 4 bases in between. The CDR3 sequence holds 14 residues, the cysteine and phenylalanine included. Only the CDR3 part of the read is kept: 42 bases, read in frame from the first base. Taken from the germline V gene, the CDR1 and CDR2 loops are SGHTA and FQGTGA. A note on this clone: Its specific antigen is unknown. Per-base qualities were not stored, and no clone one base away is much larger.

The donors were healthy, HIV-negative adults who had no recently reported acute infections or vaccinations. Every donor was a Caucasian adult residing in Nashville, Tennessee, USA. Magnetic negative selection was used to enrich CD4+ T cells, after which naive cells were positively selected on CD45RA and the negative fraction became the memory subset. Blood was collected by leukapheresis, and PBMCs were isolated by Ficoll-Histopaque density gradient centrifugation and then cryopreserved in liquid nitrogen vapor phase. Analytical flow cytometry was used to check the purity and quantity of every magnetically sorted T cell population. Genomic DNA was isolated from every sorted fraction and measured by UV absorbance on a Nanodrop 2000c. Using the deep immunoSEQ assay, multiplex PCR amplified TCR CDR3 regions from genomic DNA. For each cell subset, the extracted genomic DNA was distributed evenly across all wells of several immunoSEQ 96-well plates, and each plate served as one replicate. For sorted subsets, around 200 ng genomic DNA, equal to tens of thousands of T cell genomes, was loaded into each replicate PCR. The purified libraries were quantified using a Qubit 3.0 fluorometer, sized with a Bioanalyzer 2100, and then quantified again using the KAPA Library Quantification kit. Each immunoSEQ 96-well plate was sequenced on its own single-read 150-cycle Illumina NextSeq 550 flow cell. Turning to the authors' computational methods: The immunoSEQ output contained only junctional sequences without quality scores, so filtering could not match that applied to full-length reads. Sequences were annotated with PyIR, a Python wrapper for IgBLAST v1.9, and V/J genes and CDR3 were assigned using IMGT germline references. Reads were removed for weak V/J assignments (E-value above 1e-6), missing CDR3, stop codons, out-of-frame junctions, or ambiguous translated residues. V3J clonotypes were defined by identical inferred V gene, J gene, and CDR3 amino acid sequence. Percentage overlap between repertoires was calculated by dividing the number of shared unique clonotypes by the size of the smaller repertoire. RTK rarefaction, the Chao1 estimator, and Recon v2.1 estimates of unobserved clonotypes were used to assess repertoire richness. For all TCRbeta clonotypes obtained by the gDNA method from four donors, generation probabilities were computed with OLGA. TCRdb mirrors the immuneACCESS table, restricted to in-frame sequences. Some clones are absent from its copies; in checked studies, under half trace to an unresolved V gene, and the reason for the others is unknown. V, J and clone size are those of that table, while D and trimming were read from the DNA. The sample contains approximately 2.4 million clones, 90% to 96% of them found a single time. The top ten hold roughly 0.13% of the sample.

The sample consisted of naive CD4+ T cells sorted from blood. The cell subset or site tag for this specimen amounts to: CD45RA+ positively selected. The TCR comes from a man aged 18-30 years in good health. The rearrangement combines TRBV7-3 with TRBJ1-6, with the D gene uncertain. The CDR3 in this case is CASSLTGYNSPLHF. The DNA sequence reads TGTGCCAGCAGCTTAACTGGATATAATTCACCCCTCCACTTT. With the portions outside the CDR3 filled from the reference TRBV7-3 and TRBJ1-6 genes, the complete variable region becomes GAGVSQTPSNKVTEKGKYVELRCDPISGHTALYWYRQSLGQGPEFLIYFQGTGAADDSGLPNDRFFAVRPEGSVSTLKIQRTERGDSAVYLCASSLTGYNSPLHFGNGTRLTVT.